What follows are 30 T cell receptor beta chains derived from one specimen sequenced in a study of human T cells and chemical hapten exposure. Documented time point: patch test 2, 6 weeks after DPC sensitization. Treatment noted: therapeutic diphenylcyclopropenone sensitization with weekly scalp DPC. TCRdb re-called the RACE reads with MiXCR, one entry per CDR3 protein. The table includes 75,000 to 90,000 distinct CDR3 sequences, roughly a tenth detected once. The sample in question was whole blood, obtained in connection with sensitization to the hapten diphenylcyclopropenone (DPC). The receptor source for this set is a woman between 45 and 60 years old with alopecia areata. Some clones in this sample may be carry-over from other donors' samples.

This clonotype was counted between two and nine times. J is TRBJ2-1 and V is TRBV30, with a possible D match to TRBD2 (5 bases). The CDR3 spans 14 residues. V shed 4 bases and J shed 3 bases, with 13 bases lying between them. Germline-derived CDR1 and CDR2 are GTSNPN and SVGIG (reference sequence). DNA of the CDR3: TGTGCCTGGACCCCGGGGTCAAACTACAATGAGCAGTTCTTC. Translating it yields CAWTPGSNYNEQFF. Supplemented by reference TRBV30 and TRBJ2-1, the full variable domain reads SQTIHQWPATLVQPVGSPLSLECTVEGTSNPNLYWYRQAAGRGLQLLFYSVGIGQISSEVPQNLSASRPQDRQFILSSKKLLLSDSGFYLCAWTPGSNYNEQFFGPGTRLTVL.

This clonotype was observed many times. The chain has TRBV27 and TRBJ1-2; TRBD1 matches at 7 bases. V gave up 0 bases and J gave up 8 bases; unmatched junction bases: 6. The CDR3 has 14 residues. Germline V gene data show CDR1 as MNHEY and CDR2 as SMNVEV (reference sequence). The DNA of the CDR3 is TGTGCCAGCAGTTTATCATCTGGGGGACAGGGCTACACCTTC. This gives the protein CASSLSSGGQGYTF.

This clonotype appeared a few times. V usage is TRBV28 and J usage is TRBJ1-4; no firm D call. Trimming removed 5 bases from V and 7 bases from J, with 14 bases in between. Per germline, CDR1 MDHEN and CDR2 SYDVKM. CDR3 length: 14 amino acids. The CDR3 sequence is CASSPPGLGEKLFF. The CDR3 DNA follows: TGTGCCAGCAGTCCCCCGGGCTTGGGTGAAAAACTGTTTTTT.

This clonotype was recorded many times. The chain employs TRBV5-5 and TRBJ1-4; possible D gene TRBD1, 5 bases. There are 15 residues in the CDR3. The V and J ends lost 2 bases and 1 base respectively, with 9 bases between them. Germline CDR1 is SGHKS and CDR2 is YYEKEE (reference sequence). The CDR3 reads CASSFRGRTNEKLFF. Written as DNA, the CDR3 is TGTGCCAGCAGCTTCCGGGGGAGAACTAATGAAAAACTGTTTTTT. Full variable domain (outside the CDR3, taken from reference TRBV5-5 and TRBJ1-4): DAGVTQSPTHLIKTRGQQVTLRCSPISGHKSVSWYQQVLGQGPQFIFQYYEKEERGRGNFPDRFSARQFPNYSSELNVNALLLGDSALYLCASSFRGRTNEKLFFGSGTQLSVL.

In its sample, this clonotype was seen many times. The V and J genes are TRBV12-3 or TRBV12-4 and TRBJ1-1; no firm D call. The CDR3 sequence is 13 residues long. V lost 5 bases and J lost 1, with 8 bases in between. CDR3 protein: CASSGGPNTEAFF. CDR3 nucleotides: TGTGCCAGCAGTGGAGGTCCGAACACTGAAGCTTTCTTT.

A remark on this clonotype: This may be a read error, as it is one base from a much larger clone. The chain uses TRBV19 and TRBJ2-2; 9 bases fit TRBD2. CDR1 is LNHDA and CDR2 is SQIVND in the germline V gene (reference sequence). The CDR3 sequence is 19 residues long. The CDR3 nucleotides are TGTGCCAGTAGTGGCCGGGACACAAATCTAGCGGGGAACACCAGGGAGCTGTTTTTT. It is translated as CASSGRDTNLAGNTRELFF.

At least ten counts were recorded for this clonotype. J is TRBJ2-1 and V is TRBV6-6; 9 bases agree with TRBD2. This CDR3 is 20 amino acids long. CDR1 and CDR2 from the germline V gene are MNHNY and SVGAGI (reference sequence). V trimming: 0 bases; J trimming: 3 bases; junction bases outside the gene matches: 15. Here the CDR3 reads CASSYSNPGGAGGRYNEQFF. The CDR3 region has the DNA TGTGCCAGCAGTTACTCAAACCCAGGGGGAGCGGGAGGACGCTACAATGAGCAGTTCTTC.

The J gene is TRBJ2-3, the V gene TRBV30; TRBD1 agrees at 10 bases. CDR3 length: 15 residues. Germline loops: CDR1 GTSNPN, CDR2 SVGIG (reference sequence). Losses at the gene ends were 4 bases for V and 5 bases for J; bases not matched to a gene: 9. This CDR3 reads CAWTRQGTGVDTQYF. The CDR3 DNA reads as TGTGCCTGGACCCGTCAGGGGACAGGGGTAGATACGCAGTATTTT.

This clonotype turned up a few times. The genes are TRBV4-3 and TRBJ1-5, with 8 bases aligning to TRBD1. Per the germline V gene, CDR1 is LGHNA and CDR2 is YSLEER. This CDR3 has 17 amino acids. V trimming: 0 bases; J trimming: 6 bases; junction bases outside the gene matches: 10. The CDR3 DNA is TGCGCCAGCAGCCAAGAGTATAGGACAGGGATTCGTCAGCCCCAGCATTTT. It translates to CASSQEYRTGIRQPQHF.

This clonotype was seen repeatedly, ten times or more. V gene TRBV30 combines with J gene TRBJ2-1; 12 bases are a match to TRBD2. The V gene's germline CDR1 is GTSNPN and CDR2 SVGIG (reference sequence). The CDR3 is made up of 17 amino acids. V was clipped by 2 bases and J by 2 bases; unmatched bases: 7. The CDR3 spells CAWSPLRTSGTYNEQFF. The CDR3, as DNA: TGTGCCTGGAGTCCCCTCAGGACTAGCGGGACCTACAATGAGCAGTTCTTC.

There are a few counts of this clonotype. This sequence joins TRBV19 and TRBJ1-5, with D perhaps TRBD1 (5 bases). Germline V gene lookup returns CDR1 LNHDA and CDR2 SQIVND (reference sequence). V shed 6 bases and J shed 1 base, with 10 bases lying between them. The CDR3 has 14 residues. This chain's CDR3 is CASRSGQSNQPQHF. As DNA, the CDR3 is TGTGCCAGTAGGTCGGGGCAGAGCAATCAGCCCCAGCATTTT.

This clonotype was seen many times. This sequence joins TRBV6-6 and TRBJ2-3, with 8 bases lining up with TRBD2. The CDR3 spans 14 residues. Germline assignment: CDR1 MNHNY and CDR2 SVGAGI (reference sequence). V was pared by 6 bases and J by 4 bases, with 6 bases of the junction left unmatched. The CDR3 loop reads CASSLGLDADTQYF. CDR3 nucleotide sequence: TGTGCCAGCAGCCTGGGACTAGATGCAGATACGCAGTATTTT.

The chain combines TRBV18 with TRBJ2-7; D may correspond to TRBD1 or TRBD2 (5 bases each). Germline V gene sequence: CDR1 KGHSH, CDR2 LQKENI. This CDR3 comprises 14 residues. Trimming left V 3 bases short and J 5 bases short, with 14 bases between. As DNA, the CDR3 is TGTGCCAGCTCACCGGTAGGGACGGTCGACGAGCAGTACTTC. Amino acid sequence: CASSPVGTVDEQYF.

This clonotype was observed many times. This chain joins TRBV6-1 and TRBJ2-2; D uncertain. The CDR3 runs 14 residues. Germline values: CDR1 MNHNS, CDR2 SASEGT. V dropped 4 bases and J dropped 1 base, with 7 bases sitting between them. In DNA, the CDR3 is TGTGCCAGCAGTGTTAACAGGAACACCGGGGAGCTGTTTTTT. Translated: CASSVNRNTGELFF.

The rearrangement links TRBV28 to TRBJ1-4; D not certain. Trimming took 7 bases from V and 4 from J, leaving 13 bases between them. Germline assignment: CDR1 MDHEN and CDR2 SYDVKM. This CDR3 comprises 14 residues. In nucleotides, the CDR3 is TGTGCCAGCATGGTCGGGCGGGATAATGAAAAACTGTTTTTT. This encodes CASMVGRDNEKLFF. Using reference TRBV28 and TRBJ1-4 for the parts outside the CDR3, the full variable domain is DVKVTQSSRYLVKRTGEKVFLECVQDMDHENMFWYRQDPGLGLRLIYFSYDVKMKEKGDIPEGYSVSREKKERFSLILESASTNQTSMYLCASMVGRDNEKLFFGSGTQLSVL.

This clonotype has a count of ten or more. V is TRBV13 and J is TRBJ1-4; 8 bases align to TRBD1. Germline V gene lookup returns CDR1 PRHDT and CDR2 FYEKMQ (reference sequence). The CDR3 has 15 residues. V was pared by 5 bases and J by 8 bases, with 10 bases of the junction left unmatched. The CDR3 DNA is TGTGCCAGCAGCCTACGGACAGGGAATTTGGAAAAACTGTTTTTT. Translated, it gives CASSLRTGNLEKLFF.

This clonotype was counted between two and nine times. The gene calls are TRBV3-1 and TRBJ1-1, with unresolved D. This CDR3 comprises 14 residues. V was pared by 4 bases and J by 3 bases, with 12 bases between. Germline loops: CDR1 LGHDT, CDR2 YNNKEL (reference sequence). In DNA, the CDR3 is TGTGCCAGCAGCCCTCGGCAGGCGGACACTGAAGCTTTCTTT. Protein product: CASSPRQADTEAFF.

This clonotype was recorded at least ten times. The V call is TRBV28, the J call TRBJ2-7, with D tentatively TRBD1 (5 bases). CDR1 and CDR2 (germline): MDHEN, SYDVKM. The CDR3 consists of 14 residues. V lost 6 bases and J lost 2, with 14 bases in between. In DNA form, the CDR3 reads TGTGCCAGCAGATGGGGCCGCCAACCCTACGAGCAGTACTTC. It is translated as CASRWGRQPYEQYF.

The chain carries TRBV18 and TRBJ1-1; a possible D gene is TRBD1 (5 bases). This CDR3 is 12 amino acids long. Germline V gene data show CDR1 as KGHSH and CDR2 as LQKENI. The V and J ends lost 2 bases and 7 bases respectively, with 8 bases between them. CDR3 coding DNA: TGTGCCAGCTCACCAGGACACCGTGAAGCTTTCTTT. It specifies CASSPGHREAFF.

There are many counts of this clonotype. V and J are TRBV2 and TRBJ2-4; D is undetermined. The germline V gene has CDR1 SNHLY and CDR2 FYNNEI. The CDR3 contains 16 residues. V lost 0 bases and J lost 1, with 10 bases in between. DNA of the CDR3: TGTGCCAGCAGTGAAGCATTAGTTTTGGCCAAAAACATTCAGTACTTC. Translated, it gives CASSEALVLAKNIQYF.

The rearrangement links TRBV29-1 to TRBJ1-1, with D tentatively TRBD1 (5 bases). CDR3 length: 11 residues. CDR1 is SQVTM and CDR2 is ANQGSEA in the germline V gene. The V gene lost 6 bases and the J gene lost 10 bases, with 15 bases spanning the gap. The CDR3 sequence: CSVVTGEVAFF. CDR3 bases: TGCAGCGTAGTCACGGGGGAGGTAGCTTTCTTT.

This clonotype was seen only a few times. The V gene is TRBV28, the J gene TRBJ1-1, with D unclear. CDR1 is MDHEN, CDR2 SYDVKM, per germline. This CDR3 comprises 13 residues. V dropped 7 bases and J dropped 0 bases, with 9 bases sitting between them. In nucleotides, the CDR3 is TGTGCCAGCACGAGACCGCTGAACACTGAAGCTTTCTTT. This sequence encodes CASTRPLNTEAFF.

This clonotype was found many times. The chain uses TRBV6-2 or TRBV6-3 and TRBJ1-2; D is perhaps TRBD1 (5 bases). V lost 7 bases, J lost 4 bases, and 13 bases lay in between. Looked up from germline, CDR1 is MNHEY and CDR2 is SVGEGT. This CDR3 contains 13 residues. The chain's CDR3 is CASTNGGLYGYTF. CDR3 bases: TGTGCCAGCACCAACGGGGGACTCTATGGCTACACCTTC.

At least ten counts were recorded for this clonotype. The chain employs TRBV6-5 and TRBJ2-6, with D possibly being TRBD1 or TRBD2 (6 bases each). Between the trimmed V and J ends, which lost 8 bases and 0 bases, there was a span of 26 bases. This CDR3 has 20 residues. The germline gives CDR1 MNHEY, CDR2 SVGAGI. Here the CDR3 reads CASGSVWGAPVISGANVLTF. Here the CDR3 DNA reads TGTGCCAGCGGGTCTGTTTGGGGGGCGCCTGTCATCTCTGGGGCCAACGTCCTGACTTTC.

This clonotype was seen ten or more times. This sequence joins TRBV7-9 and TRBJ1-5; no definite D call. This CDR3 has 13 amino acids. Germline V CDR1 and CDR2: SEHNR, FQNEAQ (reference sequence). The V and J ends lost 4 bases and 4 bases respectively, with 8 bases between them. The CDR3 sequence is CASSSSSNQPQHF. CDR3 coding DNA: TGTGCCAGCAGCTCTTCTAGTAATCAGCCCCAGCATTTT.

The V gene is TRBV11-2, the J gene TRBJ2-7; D ambiguous. The CDR3 runs to 13 residues. Germline assignment: CDR1 SGHAT and CDR2 FQNNGV. V was clipped by 1 base and J by 2 bases, with 6 bases between them. The DNA of the CDR3 is TGTGCCAGCAGCTTAGTTGGGCCCTACGAGCAGTACTTC. Translating gives CASSLVGPYEQYF.

This clonotype showed up many times. This rearrangement joins TRBV4-2 to TRBJ2-1; D is undetermined. Deletions cut 7 bases from V and 8 bases from J, with 21 bases between. Germline V gene lookup returns CDR1 LGHNA and CDR2 YNFKEQ. This CDR3 is built from 15 residues. The CDR3 here is CASNPGRGRGYEQFF. CDR3 sequence (DNA): TGTGCCAGCAACCCGGGTCGCGGAAGAGGATATGAGCAGTTCTTC.

The chain is built from TRBV2 and TRBJ1-5; TRBD1 agrees at 8 bases. The V gene's germline CDR1 is SNHLY and CDR2 FYNNEI. There are 15 residues in the CDR3. V was pared by 6 bases and J by 0 bases, with 4 bases of the junction left unmatched. CDR3 loop: CASRTGENSNQPQHF. The CDR3 DNA reads TGTGCCAGCAGGACAGGGGAAAATAGCAATCAGCCCCAGCATTTT.

There are a few counts of this clonotype. The rearrangement links TRBV28 to TRBJ2-3; D is unresolved. Looked up from germline, CDR1 is MDHEN and CDR2 is SYDVKM. V was cut by 3 bases and J by 4 bases, with 11 bases left in between. The CDR3 totals 14 residues. CDR3 DNA: TGTGCCAGCAGTTTGCCCGTTTCGGCAGATACGCAGTATTTT. It specifies CASSLPVSADTQYF.

The chain employs TRBV7-2 and TRBJ2-5; 11 bases map to TRBD2. This CDR3 spans 17 amino acids. Trimming took 3 bases from V and 7 from J; bases not matched to a gene: 13. Germline V CDR1 and CDR2: SGHTA, FQGNSA. The CDR3 region is CASSLTGTSGNGGTQYF. The CDR3 DNA is TGTGCCAGCAGCTTGACCGGGACTAGCGGAAATGGAGGGACCCAGTACTTC.